The clone carrying this TCR beta chain was detected only a few times. What it binds is unknown. Employing constant-segment primers, 5'RACE generated TCR alpha and TCR beta cDNA libraries bearing sample barcodes and UMIs. TCRdb independently ran MiXCR on the 5' RACE reads; one entry per CDR3 protein. Counted here are 300,000 or so distinct CDR3 sequences, around 15% occurring once; the ten biggest clones make up roughly 20%. The sample is drawn from a study of T-cell memory formation after mild COVID-19. The wider study: Largely, the TCR clusters proved donor specific.

Whole-study findings and limits: Among contracting clones, CD4+ were mainly CM/EM and CD8+ enriched in EMRA. Clones that contracted from day 15 to 85 had balanced CD4/CD8; later expanders were CD4+ biased.

CDR1 and CDR2 from the germline V gene are SGHVS and FQNEAQ. This CDR3 region has 14 residues. Trimming stripped 1 base from V and 7 bases from J, with 11 bases between. The clonotype was recovered from a man between 18 and 35 years old who had mild COVID-19 (a few samples of this study predate the infection). Cell type and time point are not known. Material: PBMCs or a T cell subset sorted from them (not recorded which). The chain joins TRBV7-8 to TRBJ1-5; no definite D call. The CDR3 spells CASSLDNMWQPQHF. The CDR3 DNA sequence: TGTGCCAGCAGCTTAGATAATATGTGGCAGCCCCAGCATTTT.